This is a list of T cell receptor beta chains from one sample in a study of cytotoxic CD8 clonotypes in ibrutinib-treated CLL. The protocol was immunoSEQ multiplex PCR, while the TCRdb copy is restricted to in-frame clones and leaves out a portion. Of 50,000 to 75,000 clones listed, over 60% are singletons. Sequences were derived from PBMCs, sampled after 12 months of ibrutinib treatment. The receptors here all came from a human donor with chronic lymphocytic leukemia. Each CDR3 is given with its conserved first and last residue. Each record gives: V gene, D gene, J gene, clone size, CDR3 protein, CDR3 DNA. D genes are given only for firm matches. For some rows the clone size is stated as once, few or many, or as a class when expanded; others skip it.

TRBV6-5	-	TRBJ2-3	-	CASSYSGGTDTQYF	TGTGCCAGCAGTTACTCCGGTGGGACAGATACGCAGTATTTT
TRBV9	-	TRBJ2-1	once	CASSGGLGSYNEQFF	TGTGCCAGCAGCGGGGGACTCGGCTCCTACAATGAGCAGTTCTTC
TRBV7-9	-	TRBJ2-7	few	CASSSGRNYEQYF	TGTGCCAGCAGCTCCGGACGGAACTACGAGCAGTACTTC
TRBV7-3	-	TRBJ2-5	-	CASSPGGGFQETQYF	TGTGCCAGCAGCCCCGGAGGAGGTTTCCAGGAGACCCAGTACTTC
TRBV28	TRBD1	TRBJ1-2	-	CASSFAGGSGYGYTF	TGTGCCAGCAGTTTCGCAGGGGGCTCGGGCTATGGCTACACCTTC
TRBV19	-	TRBJ2-3	-	CASGGDTDTQYF	TGTGCCAGTGGGGGTGACACAGATACGCAGTATTTT
TRBV5-6	-	TRBJ2-5	-	CASSLGTPVGETQYF	TGTGCCAGCAGCTTGGGGACACCGGTGGGAGAGACCCAGTACTTC
TRBV6-1	-	TRBJ1-5	once	CASRQGNQPQHF	TGTGCCAGCAGACAGGGCAATCAGCCCCAGCATTTT
TRBV25-1	-	TRBJ2-3	few	CASGRTESTDTQYF	TGTGCCAGCGGAAGGACGGAAAGCACAGATACGCAGTATTTT
TRBV11-1	TRBD2	TRBJ2-1	-	CASSLGWRGRYNEQFF	TGTGCCAGCAGCTTAGGGTGGCGGGGGAGGTACAATGAGCAGTTCTTC
TRBV5-6	-	TRBJ2-4	few	CASNGRQTDIQYF	TGTGCCAGCAACGGACGGCAGACGGACATTCAGTACTTC
TRBV7-2	-	TRBJ2-7	-	CASSAWGAALNYEQYF	TGTGCCAGCAGCGCCTGGGGCGCGGCCCTGAACTACGAGCAGTACTTC
TRBV2	TRBD1	TRBJ1-5	-	CASSELQGEGEPQHF	TGTGCCAGCAGTGAGCTACAGGGGGAGGGGGAGCCCCAGCATTTT
TRBV7-9	-	TRBJ1-2	-	CASSSTPTTNYGYTF	TGTGCCAGCAGCTCAACCCCCACAACTAACTATGGCTACACCTTC
TRBV6-5	-	TRBJ2-5	-	CASSEIETSETQYF	TGTGCCAGCAGTGAAATAGAGACTTCGGAGACCCAGTACTTC
TRBV28	-	TRBJ2-7	-	CASKLDRTYEQYF	TGTGCCAGCAAACTAGACAGAACCTACGAGCAGTACTTC
TRBV5-4	-	TRBJ1-3	-	CASSFWDSGNTIYF	TGTGCCAGCAGCTTCTGGGATTCTGGAAACACCATATATTTT
TRBV7-2	-	TRBJ1-3	-	CASSLGGRGMGNTIYF	TGTGCCAGCAGCTTAGGCGGCAGGGGAATGGGAAACACCATATATTTT
TRBV5-4	TRBD2	TRBJ2-7	-	CASSSAPTSGATYEQYF	TGTGCCAGCAGCTCCGCCCCGACTAGCGGAGCGACCTACGAGCAGTACTTC
TRBV6-1	-	TRBJ2-1	few	CASSVGGRLGYEQFF	TGTGCCAGCAGTGTAGGTGGGAGGCTGGGCTATGAGCAGTTCTTC
TRBV29-1	-	TRBJ1-2	-	CSVPGLSYTF	TGCAGCGTCCCTGGTCTCAGCTACACCTTC
TRBV9	-	TRBJ2-5	-	CASSQGRGDGETQYF	TGTGCCAGCAGCCAGGGCAGGGGGGACGGCGAGACCCAGTACTTC
TRBV18	-	TRBJ2-1	-	CASSPSYNEQFF	TGTGCCAGCTCACCCTCCTACAATGAGCAGTTCTTC
TRBV5-1	-	TRBJ2-7	-	CASSLAMSYSSYEQYF	TGCGCCAGCAGCTTGGCCATGAGTTACTCCTCCTACGAGCAGTACTTC
TRBV6-1	-	TRBJ2-7	once	CASSVGRRYEQYF	TGTGCCAGCAGTGTAGGCAGGAGGTACGAGCAGTACTTC
TRBV7-2	TRBD2	TRBJ2-7	-	CASSPGGTSNAEQYF	TGTGCCAGCAGCCCAGGCGGGACTAGTAATGCCGAGCAGTACTTC
TRBV5-6	-	TRBJ2-7	-	CASSLVGNYEQYF	TGTGCCAGCAGCTTGGTCGGCAACTACGAGCAGTACTTC
TRBV5-1	-	TRBJ2-1	-	CASSHGPYDEQFF	TGCGCCAGCAGCCATGGACCCTACGATGAGCAGTTCTTC
TRBV6-6	-	TRBJ1-2	-	CASRPPGRLNYGYTF	TGTGCCAGCAGACCCCCGGGACGGCTTAACTATGGCTACACCTTC
TRBV11-1	-	TRBJ2-2	-	CASRARGSNTGELFF	TGTGCCAGCAGGGCCAGGGGTAGTAACACCGGGGAGCTGTTTTTT
TRBV28	-	TRBJ2-2	-	CASSLRQNTGELFF	TGTGCCAGCAGTCTAAGACAGAACACCGGGGAGCTGTTTTTT
TRBV28	-	TRBJ2-7	once	CASSSSTQGLAPMYEQYF	TGTGCCAGCAGTTCCTCCACTCAAGGGCTAGCGCCTATGTACGAGCAGTACTTC
TRBV7-2	-	TRBJ1-2	-	CASSSTVGYGYTF	TGTGCCAGCAGTTCAACGGTTGGGTATGGCTACACCTTC
TRBV6-5	-	TRBJ2-4	-	CASSDIAGKNIQYF	TGTGCCAGCAGCGACATCGCGGGCAAAAACATTCAGTACTTC
TRBV27	-	TRBJ2-2	-	CASSLSMGGAGELFF	TGTGCCAGCAGTTTATCTATGGGGGGAGCCGGGGAGCTGTTTTTT
TRBV19	-	TRBJ2-2	-	CASSMQEFTGELFF	TGTGCCAGTAGTATGCAGGAGTTCACCGGGGAGCTGTTTTTT
TRBV6-6	-	TRBJ2-2	-	CASSWTTGELFF	TGTGCCAGCAGCTGGACTACCGGGGAGCTGTTTTTT
TRBV7-2	TRBD2	TRBJ2-1	-	CASSQGLAGHNEQFF	TGTGCCAGCAGCCAAGGACTAGCGGGACACAATGAGCAGTTCTTC
TRBV13	-	TRBJ2-7	-	CASSLFMYEQYF	TGTGCCAGCAGCCTATTCATGTACGAGCAGTACTTC
TRBV5-1	TRBD2	TRBJ2-3	-	CATAPRLAGVTTDTQYF	TGCGCCACCGCCCCTCGACTAGCGGGAGTAACCACAGATACGCAGTATTTT
TRBV7-2	TRBD2	TRBJ2-1	once	CASSPSRLAGSYNEQFF	TGTGCCAGCAGCCCCTCTAGACTAGCGGGCTCCTACAATGAGCAGTTCTTC
TRBV15	TRBD1	TRBJ2-7	-	CATSREAGTVGDEQYF	TGTGCCACCAGCAGGGAGGCCGGGACAGTCGGCGACGAGCAGTACTTC